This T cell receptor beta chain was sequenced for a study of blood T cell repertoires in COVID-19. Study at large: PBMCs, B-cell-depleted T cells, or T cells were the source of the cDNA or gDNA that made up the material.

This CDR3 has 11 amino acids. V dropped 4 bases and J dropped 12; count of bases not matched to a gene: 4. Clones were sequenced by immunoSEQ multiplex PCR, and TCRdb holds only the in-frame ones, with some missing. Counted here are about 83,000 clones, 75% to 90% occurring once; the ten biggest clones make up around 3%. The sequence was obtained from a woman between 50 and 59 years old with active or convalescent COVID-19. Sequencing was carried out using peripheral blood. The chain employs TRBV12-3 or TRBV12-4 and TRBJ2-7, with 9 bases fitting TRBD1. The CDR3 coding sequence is TGTGCCAGCAGTTACCGGGACAGGGTGTACTTC. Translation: CASSYRDRVYF.